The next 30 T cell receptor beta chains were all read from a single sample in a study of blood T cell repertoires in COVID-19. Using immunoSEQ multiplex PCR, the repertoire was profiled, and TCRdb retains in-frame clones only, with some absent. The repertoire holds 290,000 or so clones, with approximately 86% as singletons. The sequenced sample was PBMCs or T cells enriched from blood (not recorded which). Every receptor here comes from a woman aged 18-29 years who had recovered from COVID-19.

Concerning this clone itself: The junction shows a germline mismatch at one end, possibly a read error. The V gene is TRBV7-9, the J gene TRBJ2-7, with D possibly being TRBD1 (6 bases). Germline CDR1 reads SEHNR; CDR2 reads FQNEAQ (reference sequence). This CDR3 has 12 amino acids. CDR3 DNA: TGTGCCAGCAGCTTAGTCCGGGACAAGTCGAACTTC. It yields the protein CASSLVRDKSNF. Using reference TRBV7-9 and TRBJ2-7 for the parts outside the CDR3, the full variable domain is DTGVSQNPRHKITKRGQNVTFRCDPISEHNRLYWYRQTLGQGPEFLTYFQNEAQLEKSRLLSDRFSAERPKGSFSTLEIQRTEQGDSAMYLCASSLVRDKSNFGPGTRLTVT.

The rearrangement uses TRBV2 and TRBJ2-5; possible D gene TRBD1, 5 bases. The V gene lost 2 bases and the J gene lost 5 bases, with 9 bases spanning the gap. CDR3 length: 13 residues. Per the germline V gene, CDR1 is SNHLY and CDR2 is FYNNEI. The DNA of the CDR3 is TGTGCCAGCAGTGAATCGACAGTCGAGACCCAGTACTTC. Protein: CASSESTVETQYF.

The CDR3 sequence is CASQPGGDGYTF. The CDR3, as DNA: TGTGCCAGCCAGCCCGGGGGAGATGGCTACACCTTC. The rearrangement links TRBV7-9 to TRBJ1-2; perhaps TRBD1 as D (5 bases). Trimming removed 8 bases at V and 6 bases at J, with 13 bases between. Germline V gives CDR1 SEHNR, CDR2 FQNEAQ (reference sequence). The CDR3 consists of 12 residues.

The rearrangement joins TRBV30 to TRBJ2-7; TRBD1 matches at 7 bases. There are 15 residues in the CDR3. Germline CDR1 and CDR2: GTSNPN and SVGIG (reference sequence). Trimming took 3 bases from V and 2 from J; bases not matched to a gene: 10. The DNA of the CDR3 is TGTGCCTGGAGATCCCTCGGACAGGCGCCCTACGAGCAGTACTTC. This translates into CAWRSLGQAPYEQYF.

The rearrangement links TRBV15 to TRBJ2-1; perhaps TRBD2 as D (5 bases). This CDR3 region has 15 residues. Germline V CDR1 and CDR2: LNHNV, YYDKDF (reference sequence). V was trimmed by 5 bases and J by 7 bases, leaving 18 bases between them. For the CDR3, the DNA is TGTGCCACCAGCCGCGATCAGATCGGGGATAATGAGCAGTTCTTC. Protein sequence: CATSRDQIGDNEQFF.

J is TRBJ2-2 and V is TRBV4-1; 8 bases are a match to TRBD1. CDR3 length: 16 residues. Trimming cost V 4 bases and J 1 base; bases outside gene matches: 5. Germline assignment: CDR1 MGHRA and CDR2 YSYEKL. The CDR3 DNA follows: TGCGCCAGCAGCCCCTCGACAGGGGAGAACACCGGGGAGCTGTTTTTT. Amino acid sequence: CASSPSTGENTGELFF.

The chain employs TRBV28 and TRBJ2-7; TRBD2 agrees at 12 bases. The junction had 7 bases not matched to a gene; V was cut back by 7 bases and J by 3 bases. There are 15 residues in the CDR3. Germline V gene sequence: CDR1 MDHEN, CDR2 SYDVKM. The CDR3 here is CASNLAGGTNYEQYF. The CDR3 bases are TGTGCCAGCAACCTAGCGGGGGGGACTAACTACGAGCAGTACTTC.

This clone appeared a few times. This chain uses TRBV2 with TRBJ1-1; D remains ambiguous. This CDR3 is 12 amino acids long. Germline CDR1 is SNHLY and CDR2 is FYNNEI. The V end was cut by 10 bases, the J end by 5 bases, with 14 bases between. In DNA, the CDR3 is TGTGCCACCTTTCGTGAGGGTACTGAAGCTTTCTTT. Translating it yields CATFREGTEAFF.

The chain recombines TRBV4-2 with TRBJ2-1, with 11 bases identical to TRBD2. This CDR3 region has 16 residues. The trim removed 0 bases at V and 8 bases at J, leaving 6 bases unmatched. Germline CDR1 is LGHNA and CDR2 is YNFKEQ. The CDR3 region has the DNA TGTGCCAGCAGCCAAGATAGCGGGAGGGCCTTGGATGAGCAGTTCTTC. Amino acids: CASSQDSGRALDEQFF.

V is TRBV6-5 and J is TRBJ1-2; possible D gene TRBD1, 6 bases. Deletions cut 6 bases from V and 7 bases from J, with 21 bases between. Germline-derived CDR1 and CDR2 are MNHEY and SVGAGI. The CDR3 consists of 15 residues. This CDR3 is CASSYLDPGAFGYTF. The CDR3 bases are TGTGCCAGCAGCTATCTGGATCCAGGGGCTTTTGGCTACACCTTC.

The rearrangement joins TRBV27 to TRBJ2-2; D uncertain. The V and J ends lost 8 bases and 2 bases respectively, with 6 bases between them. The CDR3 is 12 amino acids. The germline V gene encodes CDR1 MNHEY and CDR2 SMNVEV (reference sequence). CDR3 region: CASGRNTGELFF. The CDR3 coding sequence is TGTGCCAGCGGCAGAAACACCGGGGAGCTGTTTTTT.

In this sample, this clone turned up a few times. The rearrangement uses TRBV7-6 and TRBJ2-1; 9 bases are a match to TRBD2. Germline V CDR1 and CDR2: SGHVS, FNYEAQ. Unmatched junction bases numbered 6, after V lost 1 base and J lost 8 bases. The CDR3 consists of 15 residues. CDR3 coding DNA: TGTGCCAGCAGCTTAGTTAGCGGGAGTATCGATGAGCAGTTCTTC. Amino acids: CASSLVSGSIDEQFF.

CDR3 nucleotide sequence: TGTGCCAGTGGGGGACAGGGGAACCAGCCCCAGCATTTT. Translation gives CASGGQGNQPQHF. The gene calls are TRBV6-6 and TRBJ1-5, with 10 nucleotides matching TRBD1. Per the germline V gene, CDR1 is MNHNY and CDR2 is SVGAGI (reference sequence). The V and J ends lost 9 bases and 7 bases, in that order; junction bases with no gene match: 6. The CDR3 spans 13 residues.

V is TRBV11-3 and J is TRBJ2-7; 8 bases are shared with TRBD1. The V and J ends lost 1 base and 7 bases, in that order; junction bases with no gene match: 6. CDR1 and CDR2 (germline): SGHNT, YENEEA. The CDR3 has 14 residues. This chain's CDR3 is CASSLGQGAGEQYF. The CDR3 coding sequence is TGTGCCAGCAGCTTAGGTCAGGGGGCGGGAGAGCAGTACTTC.

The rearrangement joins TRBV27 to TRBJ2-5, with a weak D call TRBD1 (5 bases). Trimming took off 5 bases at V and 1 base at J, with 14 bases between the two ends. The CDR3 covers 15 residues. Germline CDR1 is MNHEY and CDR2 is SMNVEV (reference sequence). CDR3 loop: CASSPQGAPQETQYF. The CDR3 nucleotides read TGTGCCAGCAGTCCACAAGGGGCTCCCCAAGAGACCCAGTACTTC.

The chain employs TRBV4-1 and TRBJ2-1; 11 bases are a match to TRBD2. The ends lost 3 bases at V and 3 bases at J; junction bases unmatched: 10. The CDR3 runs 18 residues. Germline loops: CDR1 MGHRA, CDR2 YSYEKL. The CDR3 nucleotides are TGCGCCAGCAGCCAGGGGTTAGCGGGAGGGCCATACTACAATGAGCAGTTCTTC. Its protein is CASSQGLAGGPYYNEQFF.

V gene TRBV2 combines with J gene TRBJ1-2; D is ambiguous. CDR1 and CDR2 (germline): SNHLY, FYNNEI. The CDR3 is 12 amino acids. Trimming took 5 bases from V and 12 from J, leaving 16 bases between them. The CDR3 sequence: CASSPERSGNTF. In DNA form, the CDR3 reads TGTGCCAGCAGTCCCGAACGGTCGGGGAACACCTTC.

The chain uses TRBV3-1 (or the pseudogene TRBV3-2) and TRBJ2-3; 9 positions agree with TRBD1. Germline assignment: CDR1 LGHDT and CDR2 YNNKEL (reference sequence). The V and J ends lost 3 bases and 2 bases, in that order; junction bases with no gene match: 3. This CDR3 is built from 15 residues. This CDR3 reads CASSQDRGLTDTQYF. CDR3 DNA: TGTGCCAGCAGCCAGGACAGGGGCCTCACAGATACGCAGTATTTT.

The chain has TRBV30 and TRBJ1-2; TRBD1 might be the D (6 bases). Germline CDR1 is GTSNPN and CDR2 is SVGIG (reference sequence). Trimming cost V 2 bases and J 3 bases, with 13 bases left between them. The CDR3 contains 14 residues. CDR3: CAWSPDRRHYGYTF. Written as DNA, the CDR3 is TGTGCCTGGAGTCCAGACAGGCGGCACTATGGCTACACCTTC.

The CDR3 sequence is CASTPGTSGSGGTGELFF. The CDR3 nucleotides read TGTGCCAGCACTCCAGGGACTAGCGGGAGCGGCGGCACCGGGGAGCTGTTTTTT. The chain couples TRBV21-1 to TRBJ2-2; the D call in the table, TRBD2, was not verified against the DNA. TRBV21-1 corresponds to a pseudogene. This CDR3 has 18 amino acids.

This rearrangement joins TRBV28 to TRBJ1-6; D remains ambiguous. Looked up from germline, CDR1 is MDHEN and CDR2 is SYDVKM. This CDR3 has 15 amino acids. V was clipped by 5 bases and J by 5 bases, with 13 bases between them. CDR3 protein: CASSPPWANNSPLHF. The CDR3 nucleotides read TGTGCCAGCAGTCCCCCCTGGGCGAATAATTCACCCCTCCACTTT.

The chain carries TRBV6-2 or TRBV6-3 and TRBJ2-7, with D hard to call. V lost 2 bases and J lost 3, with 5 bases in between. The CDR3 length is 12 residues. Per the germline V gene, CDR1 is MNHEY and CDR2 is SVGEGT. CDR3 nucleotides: TGTGCCAGCAGTTACCCAGTCTACGAGCAGTACTTC. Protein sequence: CASSYPVYEQYF.

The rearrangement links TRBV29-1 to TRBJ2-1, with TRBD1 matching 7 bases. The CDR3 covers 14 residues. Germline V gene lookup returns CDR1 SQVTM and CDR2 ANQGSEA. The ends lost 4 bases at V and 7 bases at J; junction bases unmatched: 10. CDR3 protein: CSVAPQGTWNEQFF. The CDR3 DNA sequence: TGCAGCGTTGCGCCACAGGGGACGTGGAATGAGCAGTTCTTC.

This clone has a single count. As DNA, the CDR3 is TGTGCCAGCAGCGTAGGGGCTAGCGGAAGCACAGATACGCAGTATTTT. Its translation: CASSVGASGSTDTQYF. The chain couples TRBV9 to TRBJ2-3; 7 nucleotides line up with TRBD2. In germline, CDR1 is SGDLS, CDR2 YYNGEE. V was pared by 0 bases and J by 0 bases, with 4 bases of the junction left unmatched. This CDR3 is built from 16 residues.

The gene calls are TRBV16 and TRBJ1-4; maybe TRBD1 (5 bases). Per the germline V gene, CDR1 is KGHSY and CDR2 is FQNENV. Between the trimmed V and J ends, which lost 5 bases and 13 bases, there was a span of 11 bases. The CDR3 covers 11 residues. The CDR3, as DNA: TGTGCCAGCAGCGGTGGCGGGGGACTGTTTTTT. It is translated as CASSGGGGLFF.

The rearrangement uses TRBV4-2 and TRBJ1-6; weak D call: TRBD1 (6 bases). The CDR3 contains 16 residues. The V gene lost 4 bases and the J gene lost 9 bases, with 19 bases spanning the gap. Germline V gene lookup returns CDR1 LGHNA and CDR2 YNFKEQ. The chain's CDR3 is CASSPLLAGDGSPLHF. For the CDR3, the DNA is TGTGCCAGCAGCCCGTTATTAGCAGGGGATGGTTCACCCCTCCACTTT.

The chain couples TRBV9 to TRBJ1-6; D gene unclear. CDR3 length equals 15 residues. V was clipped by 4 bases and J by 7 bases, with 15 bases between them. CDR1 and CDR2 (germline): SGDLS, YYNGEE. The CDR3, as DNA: TGTGCCAGCAGCCCTTGGCAGTTCGCCAATTCACCCCTCCACTTT. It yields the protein CASSPWQFANSPLHF.

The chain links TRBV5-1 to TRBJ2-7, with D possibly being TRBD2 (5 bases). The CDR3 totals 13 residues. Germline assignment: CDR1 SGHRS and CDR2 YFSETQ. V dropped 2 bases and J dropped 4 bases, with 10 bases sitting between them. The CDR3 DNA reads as TGCGCCAGCAGCTTTTTGCAGCGGTACGAGCAGTACTTC. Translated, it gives CASSFLQRYEQYF.

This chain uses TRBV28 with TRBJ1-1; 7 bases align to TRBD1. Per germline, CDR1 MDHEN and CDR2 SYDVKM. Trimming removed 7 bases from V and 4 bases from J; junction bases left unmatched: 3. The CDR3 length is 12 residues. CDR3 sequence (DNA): TGTGCCAGCATGAGGGGGCCCACTGAAGCTTTCTTT. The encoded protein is CASMRGPTEAFF.

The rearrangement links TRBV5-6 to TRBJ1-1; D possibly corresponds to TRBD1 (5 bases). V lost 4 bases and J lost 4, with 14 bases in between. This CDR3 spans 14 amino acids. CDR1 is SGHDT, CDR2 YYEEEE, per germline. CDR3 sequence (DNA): TGTGCCAGCAGCCCCACAGGATTCGTCACTGAAGCTTTCTTT. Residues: CASSPTGFVTEAFF.